This entry describes one TCR beta chain. The antigen remains undetermined. This sample was included in a study of cytomegalovirus exposure and HLA in healthy donors. Study findings and constraints: In vitro work confirmed that three CMV-associated chains recognize CMV antigens. Most TCR sequences were uncommon, yet certain public TCRs appeared in many donors.

TCRdb's table, derived via immunoSEQ multiplex PCR, lists solely in-frame clones and lacks some. The sample holds about 190,000 clones, roughly 83% seen once. Trimming cost V 1 base and J 1 base; bases outside gene matches: 11. CDR1 and CDR2 (germline): SGHDN, FVKESK. The CDR3 has 18 residues. Sequencing was performed on PBMCs. The chain recombines TRBV14 with TRBJ2-7, with 9 bases fitting TRBD2. The sequence was collected from a woman aged 18-30 years in good health and CMV-seronegative. CDR3 DNA: TGTGCCAGCAGCCAAGCCCCCACCGGTCTAGCGGGGTCCTACGAGCAGTACTTC. Amino acids: CASSQAPTGLAGSYEQYF.